This TCR beta chain stems from a study of CD8 T cells in Susac syndrome. Germline V CDR1 and CDR2: SGDLS, YYNGEE. This CDR3 region has 15 residues. Trimming took 3 bases from V and 0 from J; bases not matched to a gene: 5. When the RNA was reverse transcribed, random hexamers were used with an input of roughly 0.45 to 1 ug. Across 54 Vbeta and 13 Jbeta, immunoSEQ multiplex PCR amplified TCR beta CDR3. TCRdb analysed the immunoSEQ multiplex PCR reads with MiXCR anew, one entry per CDR3 protein. The sample has hundreds of thousands of distinct CDR3 sequences, approximately 85% seen once; the top ten hold over 0.095%. Sequencing of TCR beta was undertaken in CD8+ and CD4+ T cells derived from blood. TEMRA cells were FACS-enriched, while CD8+ and CD4+ T cells were negatively isolated.

The chain has TRBV9 and TRBJ1-1; TRBD1 agrees at 7 bases. This TCR was sampled from a human donor with multiple sclerosis. Sequenced sample: CD8+ T cells from PBMCs. CDR3: CASSGHRGLNTEAFF. As DNA, the CDR3 is TGTGCCAGCAGCGGACACAGGGGATTGAACACTGAAGCTTTCTTT.